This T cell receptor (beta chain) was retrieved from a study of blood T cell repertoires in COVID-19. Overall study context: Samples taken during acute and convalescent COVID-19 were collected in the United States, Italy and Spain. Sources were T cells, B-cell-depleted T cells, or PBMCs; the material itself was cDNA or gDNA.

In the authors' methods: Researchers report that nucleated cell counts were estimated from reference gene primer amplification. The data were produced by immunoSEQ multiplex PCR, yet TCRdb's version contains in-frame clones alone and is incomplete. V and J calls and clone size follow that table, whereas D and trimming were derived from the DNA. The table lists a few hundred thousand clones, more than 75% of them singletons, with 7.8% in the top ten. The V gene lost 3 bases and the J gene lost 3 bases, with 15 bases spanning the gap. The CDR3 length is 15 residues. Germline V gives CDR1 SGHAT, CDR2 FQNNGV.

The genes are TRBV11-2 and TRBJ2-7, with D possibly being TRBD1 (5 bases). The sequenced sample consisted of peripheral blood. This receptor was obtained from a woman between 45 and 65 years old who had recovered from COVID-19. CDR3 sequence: CASSFQGDALYEQYF. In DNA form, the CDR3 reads TGTGCCAGCAGCTTTCAGGGTGACGCCCTCTACGAGCAGTACTTC.